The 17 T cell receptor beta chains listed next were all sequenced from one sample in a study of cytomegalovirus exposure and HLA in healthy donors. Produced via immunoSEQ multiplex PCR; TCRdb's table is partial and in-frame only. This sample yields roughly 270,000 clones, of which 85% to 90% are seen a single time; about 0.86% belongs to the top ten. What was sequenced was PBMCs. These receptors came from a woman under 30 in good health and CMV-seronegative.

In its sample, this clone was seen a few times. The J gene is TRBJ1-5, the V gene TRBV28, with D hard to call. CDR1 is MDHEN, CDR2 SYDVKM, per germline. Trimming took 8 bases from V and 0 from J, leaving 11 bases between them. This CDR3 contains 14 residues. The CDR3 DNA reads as TGTGCCAGCGTGACTCTGTTTAGCAATCAGCCCCAGCATTTT. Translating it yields CASVTLFSNQPQHF.

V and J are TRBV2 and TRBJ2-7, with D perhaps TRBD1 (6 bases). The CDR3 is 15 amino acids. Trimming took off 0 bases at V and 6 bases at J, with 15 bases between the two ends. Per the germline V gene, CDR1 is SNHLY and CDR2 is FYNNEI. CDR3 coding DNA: TGTGCCAGCAGTGAAGCGGGGCAGGGGATGGGCGAGCAGTACTTC. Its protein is CASSEAGQGMGEQYF.

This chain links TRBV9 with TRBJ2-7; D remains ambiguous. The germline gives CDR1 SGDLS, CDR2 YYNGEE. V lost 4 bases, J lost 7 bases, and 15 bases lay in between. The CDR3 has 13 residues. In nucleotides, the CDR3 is TGTGCCAGCAGCCCCACTCCCGCGAGGGAGCAGTACTTC. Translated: CASSPTPAREQYF. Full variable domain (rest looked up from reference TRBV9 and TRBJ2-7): DSGVTQTPKHLITATGQRVTLRCSPRSGDLSVYWYQQSLDQGLQFLIQYYNGEERAKGNILERFSAQQFPDLHSELNLSSLELGDSALYFCASSPTPAREQYFGPGTRLTVT.

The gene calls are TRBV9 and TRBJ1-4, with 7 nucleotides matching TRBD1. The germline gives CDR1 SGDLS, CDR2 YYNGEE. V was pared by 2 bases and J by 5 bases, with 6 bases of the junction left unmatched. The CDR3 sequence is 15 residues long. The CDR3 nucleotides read TGTGCCAGCAGCGTGAACGGACAGGAGAATGAAAAACTGTTTTTT. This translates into CASSVNGQENEKLFF. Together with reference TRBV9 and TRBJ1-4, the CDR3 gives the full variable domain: DSGVTQTPKHLITATGQRVTLRCSPRSGDLSVYWYQQSLDQGLQFLIQYYNGEERAKGNILERFSAQQFPDLHSELNLSSLELGDSALYFCASSVNGQENEKLFFGSGTQLSVL.

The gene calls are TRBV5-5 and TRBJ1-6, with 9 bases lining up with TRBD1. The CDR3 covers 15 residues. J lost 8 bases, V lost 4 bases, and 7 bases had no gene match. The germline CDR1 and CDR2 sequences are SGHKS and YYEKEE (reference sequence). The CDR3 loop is CASSAQGAGDSPLHF. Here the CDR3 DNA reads TGTGCCAGCAGCGCACAGGGGGCGGGTGATTCACCCCTCCACTTT.

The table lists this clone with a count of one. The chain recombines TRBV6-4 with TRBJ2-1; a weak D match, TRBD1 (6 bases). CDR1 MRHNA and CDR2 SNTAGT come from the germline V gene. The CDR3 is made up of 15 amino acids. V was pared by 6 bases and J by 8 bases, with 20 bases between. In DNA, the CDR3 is TGTGCCAGCAGCCCTGACGGGACACACGGCGATGAGCAGTTCTTC. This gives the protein CASSPDGTHGDEQFF.

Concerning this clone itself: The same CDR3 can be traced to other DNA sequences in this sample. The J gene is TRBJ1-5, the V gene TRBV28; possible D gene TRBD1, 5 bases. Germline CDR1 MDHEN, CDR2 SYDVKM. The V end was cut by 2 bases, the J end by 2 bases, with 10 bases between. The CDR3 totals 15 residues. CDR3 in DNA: TGTGCCAGCAGTTTAAGGGGAGGGGGCAATCAGCCCCAGCATTTT. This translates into CASSLRGGGNQPQHF.

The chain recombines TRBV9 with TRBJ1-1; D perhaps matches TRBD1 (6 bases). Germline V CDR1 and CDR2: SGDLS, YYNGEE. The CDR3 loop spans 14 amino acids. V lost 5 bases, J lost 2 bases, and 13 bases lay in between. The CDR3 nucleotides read TGTGCCAGCAGTCGGACGGACAGCAACACTGAAGCTTTCTTT. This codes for CASSRTDSNTEAFF.

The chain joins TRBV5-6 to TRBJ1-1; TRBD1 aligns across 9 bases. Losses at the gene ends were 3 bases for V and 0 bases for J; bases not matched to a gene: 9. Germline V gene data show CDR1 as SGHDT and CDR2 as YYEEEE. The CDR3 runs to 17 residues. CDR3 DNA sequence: TGTGCCAGCAGCTCCCGGGACAGGGACTTTATGAACACTGAAGCTTTCTTT. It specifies CASSSRDRDFMNTEAFF.

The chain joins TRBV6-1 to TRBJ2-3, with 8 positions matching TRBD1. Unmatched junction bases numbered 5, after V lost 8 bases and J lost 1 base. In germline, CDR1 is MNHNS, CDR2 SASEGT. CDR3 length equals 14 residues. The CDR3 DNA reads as TGTGCCAGCTCTTCAGGGGGCGGCACAGATACGCAGTATTTT. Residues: CASSSGGGTDTQYF.

CDR3: CASSLQGYETQYF. The CDR3 DNA is TGTGCCAGCAGCCTTCAGGGGTATGAGACCCAGTACTTC. The genes are TRBV7-6 and TRBJ2-5, with D possibly being TRBD1 (6 bases). Germline V gene sequence: CDR1 SGHVS, CDR2 FNYEAQ. The CDR3 runs to 13 residues. V lost 5 bases and J lost 5, with 12 bases in between.

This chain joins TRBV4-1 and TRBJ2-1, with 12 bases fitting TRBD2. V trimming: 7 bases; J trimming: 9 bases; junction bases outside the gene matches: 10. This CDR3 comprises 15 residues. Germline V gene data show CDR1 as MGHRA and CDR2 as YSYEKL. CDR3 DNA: TGCGCCAGCAACCTTCTAGCGGGAGGGCCAGGTGAGCAGTTCTTC. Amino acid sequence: CASNLLAGGPGEQFF.

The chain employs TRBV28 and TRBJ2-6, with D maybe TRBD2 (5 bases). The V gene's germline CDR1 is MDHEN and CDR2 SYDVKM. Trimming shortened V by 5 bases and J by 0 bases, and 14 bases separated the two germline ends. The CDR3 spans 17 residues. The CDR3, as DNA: TGTGCCAGCAGTCTACCTGGACTGAACTCTGGGGCCAACGTCCTGACTTTC. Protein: CASSLPGLNSGANVLTF.

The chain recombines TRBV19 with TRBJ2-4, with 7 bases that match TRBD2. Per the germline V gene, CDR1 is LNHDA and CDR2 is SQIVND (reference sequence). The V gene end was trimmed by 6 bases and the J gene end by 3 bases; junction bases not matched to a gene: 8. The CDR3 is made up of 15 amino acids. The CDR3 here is CASRGREFGKNIQYF. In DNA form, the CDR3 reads TGTGCCAGTAGGGGGAGGGAGTTCGGCAAAAACATTCAGTACTTC. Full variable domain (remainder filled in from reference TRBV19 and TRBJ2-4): DGGITQSPKYLFRKEGQNVTLSCEQNLNHDAMYWYRQDPGQGLRLIYYSQIVNDFQKGDIAEGYSVSREKKESFPLTVTSAQKNPTAFYLCASRGREFGKNIQYFGAGTRLSVL.

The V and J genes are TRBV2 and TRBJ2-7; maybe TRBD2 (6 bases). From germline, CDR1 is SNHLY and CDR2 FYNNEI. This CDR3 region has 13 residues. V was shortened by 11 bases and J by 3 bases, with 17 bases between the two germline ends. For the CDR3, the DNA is TGTGCCTTCACGGTGGGGGGTAGCTACGAGCAGTACTTC. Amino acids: CAFTVGGSYEQYF. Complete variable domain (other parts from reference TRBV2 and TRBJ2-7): EPEVTQTPSHQVTQMGQEVILRCVPISNHLYFYWYRQILGQKVEFLVSFYNNEISEKSEIFDDQFSVERPDGSNFTLKIRSTKLEDSAMYFCAFTVGGSYEQYFGPGTRLTVT.

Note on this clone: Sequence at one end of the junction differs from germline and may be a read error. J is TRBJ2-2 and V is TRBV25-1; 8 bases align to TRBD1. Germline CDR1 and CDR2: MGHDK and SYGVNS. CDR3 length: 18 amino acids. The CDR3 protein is CASSSDTGWTGNPGELFF. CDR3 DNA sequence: TGTGCCAGCAGTTCAGATACTGGGTGGACAGGGAACCCCGGGGAGCTGTTTTTT.

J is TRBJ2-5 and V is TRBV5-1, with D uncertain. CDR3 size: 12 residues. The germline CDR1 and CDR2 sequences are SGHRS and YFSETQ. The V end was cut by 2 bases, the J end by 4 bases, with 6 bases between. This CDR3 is CASSFRSETQYF. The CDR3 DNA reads TGCGCCAGCAGCTTCCGGTCAGAGACCCAGTACTTC.